This is a list of T cell receptor beta chains from one sample in a study of T cells in localized non-small cell lung cancer. Profiling relied on immunoSEQ multiplex PCR, and the TCRdb table lists in-frame clones only, not all of them. The repertoire consists of around 83,000 clones, with 80% occurring once and the leading ten covering about 19%. Specimen: PBMCs, collected before any cancer treatment. Receptor source: a man aged 40 to 69 with stage II squamous cell lung carcinoma. Each CDR3 is given without its conserved first and last residue. Each record gives: V gene, J gene, CDR3 protein.

TRBV25-1	TRBJ1-6	ASSESGTRNSPLH
TRBV5-6	TRBJ2-5	ASSEGTVYQETQY
TRBV5-6	TRBJ2-7	ASSLGGNSSGAFYEQY
TRBV7-9	TRBJ2-1	ASSPDYNEQF
TRBV18	TRBJ2-7	ASSRDRGRIS
TRBV9	TRBJ1-4	ASSEQGAQTNEKLF
TRBV2	TRBJ2-7	ASRSTLAGGNEQY
TRBV7-8	TRBJ2-6	ASSERGIPSGANVLT
TRBV5-4	TRBJ2-3	ASSLVQGPDTQY
TRBV9	TRBJ2-5	ASSPGWLQETQY
TRBV18	TRBJ2-7	ASSQDAGDDEQY
TRBV28	TRBJ2-2	ASKRQGPNTGELF
TRBV19	TRBJ1-4	ASSLGDWDEKLF
TRBV7-9	TRBJ1-5	ASSFSGQGNQPQH
TRBV7-9	TRBJ2-1	ASSFWGAGDHNEQF
TRBV2	TRBJ2-7	ASAGRAYEQY
TRBV28	TRBJ1-5	ASSHKGQGRQPQH
TRBV19	TRBJ1-6	ASKTGTEASNSPLH
TRBV28	TRBJ1-2	ASSPQSNYGYT
TRBV5-1	TRBJ2-5	ASSLGYSGETQY
TRBV14	TRBJ2-1	ASSQVEKQF
TRBV5-1	TRBJ2-5	ASSFGQGVAETQY
TRBV19	TRBJ2-1	ASSGLTGVSYNEQF
TRBV29-1	TRBJ1-2	SANLGGHYGYT
TRBV7-2	TRBJ1-5	ASSSYWDQPQH
TRBV4-2	TRBJ2-1	ASSQDPGTSGGGEQF
TRBV18	TRBJ1-3	ASSPEQGSRNTIY
TRBV11-2	TRBJ1-1	ASSLGGKVTEAF
TRBV18	TRBJ1-2	ASSPSEAYGYT
TRBV6-1	TRBJ2-3	ASTSRGESTDTQY
TRBV5-1	TRBJ2-3	ASSAGLETDTQY
TRBV11-1	TRBJ1-6	ASSSNNSPLH
TRBV10-3	TRBJ2-7	AISEGQGTSDEQY
TRBV11-2	TRBJ2-1	ASSPLGGEQF
TRBV7-9	TRBJ2-1	ASSFRQGSYNEQF
TRBV19	TRBJ2-6	ASSQTAGQGNSGANVLT
TRBV6-1	TRBJ2-7	ASSEGFVTAYEQY
TRBV28	TRBJ1-1	ASGGIGAF
TRBV18	TRBJ1-1	ASSPVSRNTEAF
TRBV28	TRBJ1-1	ASRGRTGPWDTEAF
TRBV15	TRBJ2-5	ATSRGQGLETQY
TRBV5-1	TRBJ2-1	ASSLGLAANNEQF